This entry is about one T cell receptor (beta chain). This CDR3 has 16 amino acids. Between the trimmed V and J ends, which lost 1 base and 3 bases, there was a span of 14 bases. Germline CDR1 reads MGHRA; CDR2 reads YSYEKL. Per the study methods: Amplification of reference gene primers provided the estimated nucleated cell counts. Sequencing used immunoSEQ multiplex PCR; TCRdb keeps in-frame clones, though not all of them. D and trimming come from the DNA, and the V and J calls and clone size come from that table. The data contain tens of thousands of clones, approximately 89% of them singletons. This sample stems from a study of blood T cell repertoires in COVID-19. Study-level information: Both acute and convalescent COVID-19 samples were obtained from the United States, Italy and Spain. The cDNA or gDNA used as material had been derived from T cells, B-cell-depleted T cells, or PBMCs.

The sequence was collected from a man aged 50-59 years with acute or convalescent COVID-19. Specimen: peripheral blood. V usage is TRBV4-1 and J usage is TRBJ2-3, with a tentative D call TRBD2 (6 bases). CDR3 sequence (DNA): TGCGCCAGCAGCCAAGTTTGGGGGGTCTCTACAGATACGCAGTATTTT. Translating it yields CASSQVWGVSTDTQYF.